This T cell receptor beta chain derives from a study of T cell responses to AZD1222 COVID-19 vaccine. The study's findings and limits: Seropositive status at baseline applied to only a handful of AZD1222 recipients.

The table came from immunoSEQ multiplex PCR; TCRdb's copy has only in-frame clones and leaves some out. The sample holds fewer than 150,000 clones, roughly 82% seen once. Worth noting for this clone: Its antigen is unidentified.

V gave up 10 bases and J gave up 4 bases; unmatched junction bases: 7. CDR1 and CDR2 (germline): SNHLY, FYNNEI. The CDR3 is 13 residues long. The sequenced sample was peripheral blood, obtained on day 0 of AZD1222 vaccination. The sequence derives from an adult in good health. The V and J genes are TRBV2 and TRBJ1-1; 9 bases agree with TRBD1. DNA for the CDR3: TGTGCCACCGGGGACAGGGCTGGCACTGAAGCTTTCTTT. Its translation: CATGDRAGTEAFF.